The source of this TCR beta chain is a study of breast tumors, draining lymph nodes, adjacent tissues. A single record per CDR3 protein comes from TCRdb applying MiXCR to the multiplex PCR reads. The repertoire consists of about 31,000 distinct CDR3 sequences, with roughly two thirds occurring once and the leading ten covering more than 15%. Study conclusions and caveats: Tumor T cell lymph node origin was a supported hypothesis, not proven. Findings are consistent with lymph node origin and intratumoral expansion of most tumor T cells. Compared with lymph nodes, tumors were less diverse; compared with nontumor tissue, more.

About this clonotype itself: Antigen specificity is unknown.

Germline V gene sequence: CDR1 LNHNV, CDR2 YYDKDF (reference sequence). V lost 1 base and J lost 0, with 7 bases in between. CDR3 length: 15 amino acids. What was sequenced was breast tumor tissue. This rearrangement joins TRBV15 to TRBJ2-1; D remains ambiguous. This TCR derives from a female donor with breast cancer. Some clones in this sample may be carry-over from other donors' samples. CDR3 in DNA: TGTGCCACCAGCAGAGGACAAGTCTCCTACAATGAGCAGTTCTTC. Translation: CATSRGQVSYNEQFF.